This T cell receptor (beta chain) appears in the sequencing data of a study of shared clonotypes between healthy human individuals. Regarding the study as a whole: Richness estimates generally favored naive over memory subsets.

The protocol was immunoSEQ multiplex PCR, while the TCRdb copy is restricted to in-frame clones and leaves out a portion. In the table there are 600,000 or so clones, 95% to 98% of which are singletons. About this clone itself: Its target is unknown.

Terminally differentiated effector memory CD45RA+ cells were excluded by CCR7 positive selection of CD45RO-negative cells. Germline values: CDR1 SEHNR, CDR2 FQNEAQ (reference sequence). CDR3 length: 16 amino acids. With 1 base removed from V and 6 bases from J, the gap between germline ends came to 15 bases. Sequenced input: naive CD8+ T cells sorted from blood. The chain uses TRBV7-9 and TRBJ2-2; the D call may be TRBD1 or TRBD2 (5 bases each). The source of this sequence is a man aged 25 to 40 in good health. CDR3 sequence: CASSLGTTSEAGELFF. The CDR3 region has the DNA TGTGCCAGCAGCTTAGGGACAACTAGTGAGGCCGGGGAGCTGTTTTTT.